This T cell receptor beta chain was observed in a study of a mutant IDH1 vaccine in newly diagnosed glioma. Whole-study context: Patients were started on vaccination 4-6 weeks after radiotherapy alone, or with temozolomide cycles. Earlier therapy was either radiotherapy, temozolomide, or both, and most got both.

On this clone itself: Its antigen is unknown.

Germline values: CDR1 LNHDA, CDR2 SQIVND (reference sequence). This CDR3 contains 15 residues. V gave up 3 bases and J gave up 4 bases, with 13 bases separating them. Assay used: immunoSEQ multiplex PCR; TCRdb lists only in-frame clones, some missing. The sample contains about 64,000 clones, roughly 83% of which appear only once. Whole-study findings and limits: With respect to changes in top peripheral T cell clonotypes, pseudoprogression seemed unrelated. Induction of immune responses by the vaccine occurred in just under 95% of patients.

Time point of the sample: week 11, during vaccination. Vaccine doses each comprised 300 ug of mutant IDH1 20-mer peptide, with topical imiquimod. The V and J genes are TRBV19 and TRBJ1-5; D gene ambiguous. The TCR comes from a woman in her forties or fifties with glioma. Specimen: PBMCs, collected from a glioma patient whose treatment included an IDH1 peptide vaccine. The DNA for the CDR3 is TGTGCCAGTAGTATGGGTAGGGAGTTAAATCAGCCCCAGCATTTT. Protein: CASSMGRELNQPQHF.